This entry lists 8 T cell receptor beta chains sequenced from one sample in a study of control samples from healthy donors and cancer patients. Profiled with immunoSEQ multiplex PCR; TCRdb holds only in-frame clones, not every one. The data show 130,000 to 150,000 clones, roughly 93% seen once. The source material was blood. The receptor set was obtained from a man aged 18 to 30 in good health.

The CDR3 DNA sequence: TGTGCCAGCAGCTTTCAGGCAGGCTACACCTTC. The encoded protein is CASSFQAGYTF. V and J are TRBV7-9 and TRBJ1-2; no clear D. The CDR3 is 11 amino acids. Trimming took 3 bases from V and 8 from J, leaving 7 bases between them. Germline V gene lookup returns CDR1 SEHNR and CDR2 FQNEAQ (reference sequence).

Concerning this clone: The sample carries other DNA sequences with the same CDR3. The CDR3 nucleotides read TGTGCCAGCAAACCCAACTATGGCTACACCTTC. Residues: CASKPNYGYTF. V and J are TRBV6-6 and TRBJ1-2, with D unclear. From germline, CDR1 is MNHNY and CDR2 SVGAGI (reference sequence). Trimming shortened V by 7 bases and J by 2 bases, and 5 bases separated the two germline ends. This CDR3 is built from 11 residues.

This chain links TRBV21-1 with TRBJ2-7; the DNA was not used to check the table's D call, TRBD1. TRBV21-1 is described as a pseudogene. The CDR3 has 14 amino acids. CDR3 amino acids: CASSKVGHLYEQYF. The CDR3 nucleotides read TGTGCCAGCAGCAAAGTCGGACACCTATACGAGCAGTACTTC.

This clone appeared a few times. CDR3: CAISWDRSSQPQHF. In nucleotides, the CDR3 is TGTGCCATCAGTTGGGACAGGTCAAGTCAGCCCCAGCATTTT. The rearrangement joins TRBV10-3 to TRBJ1-5; TRBD1 matches at 8 bases. The V segment lost 5 bases and the J segment 6 bases; nucleotides outside the gene matches: 6. Germline assignment: CDR1 ENHRY and CDR2 SYGVKD. This CDR3 is built from 14 residues.

The J gene is TRBJ1-2, the V gene TRBV4-3; a possible D gene is TRBD1 (5 bases). V was cut by 5 bases and J by 2 bases, with 15 bases left in between. Per the germline V gene, CDR1 is LGHNA and CDR2 is YSLEER. The CDR3 contains 15 residues. The CDR3 nucleotides read TGCGCCAGCAGCTTAGACATTTCAGGGAACTATGGCTACACCTTC. This codes for CASSLDISGNYGYTF.

The J gene is TRBJ2-1, the V gene TRBV19; 10 bases map to TRBD1. Germline values: CDR1 LNHDA, CDR2 SQIVND (reference sequence). Trimming took 4 bases from V and 0 from J; bases not matched to a gene: 12. This CDR3 region has 19 residues. The CDR3, as DNA: TGTGCCAGTAGTACGACCCAGGACAGGGGGTCTAGCTCCTACAATGAGCAGTTCTTC. Amino acids: CASSTTQDRGSSSYNEQFF.

The chain couples TRBV6-2 or TRBV6-3 to TRBJ2-2; TRBD2 agrees at 14 bases. The CDR3 is 16 residues long. The V and J ends lost 4 bases and 7 bases, in that order; junction bases with no gene match: 5. The germline V gene encodes CDR1 MNHEY and CDR2 SVGEGT. For the CDR3, the DNA is TGTGCCAGCAGTTCGGGGGGACTAGCGGGAGTCGGGGAGCTGTTTTTT. This encodes CASSSGGLAGVGELFF.

V gene TRBV6-7 combines with J gene TRBJ2-4; no clear D gene. TRBV6-7 is identified as an open reading frame with a role that is uncertain. The CDR3 has 13 amino acids. The V end lost 6 bases, the J end lost 9 bases, and 15 bases lay between the germline ends. Here the CDR3 reads CASSQGKGGIQYF. CDR3 sequence (DNA): TGTGCCAGCAGCCAAGGGAAGGGCGGCATTCAGTACTTC.